The T cell receptor beta chain under discussion was sequenced for a study of OX40 agonist ivuxolimab in advanced cancers. At the level of the study: A history of anti-PD-1, anti-PD-L1 or anti-CTLA-4 therapy was acceptable, and 40% had some.

This CDR3 comprises 14 residues. Trimming took 7 bases from V and 0 from J, leaving 13 bases between them. CDR1 and CDR2 from the germline V gene are SQVTM and ANQGSEA. Repertoires were generated with immunoSEQ multiplex PCR, while TCRdb's copy carries only in-frame clones and drops some. The sample has 45,000 to 50,000 clones, approximately 91% seen once. Whole-study results and caveats: There were, on average, more expanded clones in CD8+ T cells than in CD4+.

As for this clone: Its antigen is unknown.

This sequence was found in an adult with an advanced solid tumor such as melanoma, head and neck, liver or kidney cancer. The specimen comprised CD4+ or CD8+ T cells sorted from blood, sampled in a trial of the OX40 agonist ivuxolimab. The chain is built from TRBV29-1 and TRBJ2-1; D may be TRBD2 (5 bases). CDR3 coding DNA: TGCAGCGAAAGAAGTGGGAGCTCCTACAATGAGCAGTTCTTC. Its translation: CSERSGSSYNEQFF.